The TCR beta chain under discussion was sequenced for a study of CD8+CD57+ T cells in acquired aplastic anemia. The study, taken as a whole, reports: The same twenty-nine CD8+ CDR3 sequences occurred in patients and in controls. Significance was not reached for CD8+ Simpson's diversity between patients and controls.

CDR1 is DFQATT, CDR2 SNEGSKA, per germline (reference sequence). The CDR3 extends over 14 amino acids. V was shortened by 4 bases and J by 0 bases, with 13 bases between the two germline ends. Genomic DNA served as template for TCR beta VDJ and CDR3 profiling. TCRdb re-called the reads with MiXCR, one entry per CDR3 protein. The sample lists 150,000 to 200,000 distinct CDR3 sequences, less than 50% seen once, with approximately 12% in the top ten. In its sample, this clonotype was seen a few times. Antigen: not known. All patients picked for sequencing had shown, by flow cytometry, an expansion of CD8+CD57+ cells. All patients were therapy-naive when blood was sampled.

The rearrangement links TRBV20-1 to TRBJ2-7; TRBD1 or TRBD2 may be the D gene (5 bases each). Sequencing was carried out using sorted CD4+, CD8+, or CD8+CD57+ T cells (not recorded which) from PBMCs. The sequence was obtained from a human donor with aplastic anemia. The CDR3 DNA sequence: TGCAGTGCTATTCCCTACGGGGCCTCCTACGAGCAGTACTTC. The encoded protein is CSAIPYGASYEQYF.